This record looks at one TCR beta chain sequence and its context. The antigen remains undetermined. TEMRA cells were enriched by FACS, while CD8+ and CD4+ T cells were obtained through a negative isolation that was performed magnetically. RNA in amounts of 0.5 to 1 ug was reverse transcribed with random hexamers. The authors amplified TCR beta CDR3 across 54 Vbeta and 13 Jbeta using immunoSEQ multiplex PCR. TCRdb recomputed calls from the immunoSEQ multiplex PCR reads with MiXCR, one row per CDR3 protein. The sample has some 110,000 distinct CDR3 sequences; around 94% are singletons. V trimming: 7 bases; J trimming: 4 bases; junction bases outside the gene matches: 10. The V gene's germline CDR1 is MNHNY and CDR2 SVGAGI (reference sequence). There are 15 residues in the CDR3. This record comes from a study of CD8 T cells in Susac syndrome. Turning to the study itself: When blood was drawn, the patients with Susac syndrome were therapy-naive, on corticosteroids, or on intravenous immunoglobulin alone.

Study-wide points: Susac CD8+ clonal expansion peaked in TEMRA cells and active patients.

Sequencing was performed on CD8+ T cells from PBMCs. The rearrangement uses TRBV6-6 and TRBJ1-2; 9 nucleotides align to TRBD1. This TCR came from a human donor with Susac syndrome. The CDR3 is CASKPRTGEIYGYTF. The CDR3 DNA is TGTGCCAGCAAGCCTCGGACAGGGGAAATCTATGGCTACACCTTC.